Presented here are 24 T cell receptor beta chains from one specimen sequenced in a study of blood T cell repertoires in COVID-19. The data were produced by immunoSEQ multiplex PCR, yet TCRdb's version contains in-frame clones alone and is incomplete. Of approximately 300,000 clones listed, approximately 89% are singletons. Material: peripheral blood. These receptor sequences come from a woman aged 25 to 39 with COVID-19, enrolled during active disease.

The J gene is TRBJ2-5, the V gene TRBV6-5, with D maybe TRBD2 (6 bases). V shed 2 bases and J shed 4 bases, with 8 bases lying between them. This CDR3 contains 13 residues. In germline, CDR1 is MNHEY, CDR2 SVGAGI. DNA for the CDR3: TGTGCCAGCAGTTACAGGGGACTAGAGACCCAGTACTTC. It codes for CASSYRGLETQYF.

This clone was observed a few times. The chain recombines TRBV28 with TRBJ2-1; D may be TRBD2 (7 bases). The V end lost 6 bases, the J end lost 8 bases, and 20 bases lay between the germline ends. Germline CDR1 and CDR2: MDHEN and SYDVKM. The CDR3 runs to 15 residues. The CDR3 here is CASSSTGGPGDEQFF. CDR3 sequence (DNA): TGTGCCAGCAGCTCCACGGGGGGCCCCGGGGATGAGCAGTTCTTC.

This chain links TRBV19 with TRBJ1-5, with D possibly being TRBD1 (5 bases). V was cut by 7 bases and J by 3 bases, with 16 bases left in between. This CDR3 has 15 residues. The germline V gene has CDR1 LNHDA and CDR2 SQIVND (reference sequence). DNA of the CDR3: TGTGCCAGTAACACTAACCAGGGTTACAATCAGCCCCAGCATTTT. It codes for CASNTNQGYNQPQHF.

J is TRBJ1-6 and V is TRBV25-1, with TRBD1 identical over 10 bases. The V gene end was trimmed by 4 bases and the J gene end by 7 bases; junction bases not matched to a gene: 1. There are 14 residues in the CDR3. The germline V gene encodes CDR1 MGHDK and CDR2 SYGVNS. CDR3 amino acids: CASSADRGNSPLHF. The CDR3 DNA reads as TGTGCCAGCAGTGCGGACAGGGGGAATTCACCCCTCCACTTT.

The rearrangement uses TRBV4-1 and TRBJ2-5, with D possibly matching TRBD1 (6 bases). Germline V gene data show CDR1 as MGHRA and CDR2 as YSYEKL. Trimming removed 3 bases from V and 2 bases from J, with 19 bases in between. The CDR3 sequence is 17 residues long. The CDR3 here is CASSHQLLRDKQETQYF. The CDR3, as DNA: TGCGCCAGCAGCCACCAGCTACTCCGGGACAAACAAGAGACCCAGTACTTC.

The chain links TRBV6-1 to TRBJ1-1, with 7 bases fitting TRBD1. The V gene end was trimmed by 3 bases and the J gene end by 1 base; junction bases not matched to a gene: 5. CDR1 is MNHNS and CDR2 is SASEGT in the germline V gene. The CDR3 loop spans 15 amino acids. Here the CDR3 DNA reads TGTGCCAGCAGTGACCACAGGGGATGGAACACTGAAGCTTTCTTT. Its protein product is CASSDHRGWNTEAFF.

The chain couples TRBV7-9 to TRBJ2-3; TRBD2 agrees at 9 bases. The germline gives CDR1 SEHNR, CDR2 FQNEAQ (reference sequence). V shed 5 bases and J 4 bases; nucleotides not matched to a gene: 10. This CDR3 is 16 amino acids long. DNA for the CDR3: TGTGCCAGCAGCCGTAGGGCTAGCGGGACCGCAGATACGCAGTATTTT. Translation: CASSRRASGTADTQYF.

The sample holds one count of this clone. This chain connects TRBV6-2 or TRBV6-3 to TRBJ1-2; 7 bases match TRBD1. The CDR3 sequence is 17 residues long. V gave up 6 bases and J gave up 4 bases; unmatched junction bases: 17. The V gene's germline CDR1 is MNHEY and CDR2 SVGEGT. CDR3 protein: CASSAQFRSTGLYGYTF. The CDR3 coding sequence is TGTGCCAGCAGCGCCCAATTCCGCTCGACAGGGCTCTATGGCTACACCTTC.

The chain recombines TRBV2 with TRBJ1-5; D perhaps matches TRBD1 (5 bases). CDR3 size: 14 residues. CDR1 SNHLY and CDR2 FYNNEI come from the germline V gene. Trimming took off 6 bases at V and 11 bases at J, with 20 bases between the two ends. The CDR3, as DNA: TGTGCCAGCAGGGGGGGACGGGGAAAATCAGCCCAGCATTTT. Its protein is CASRGGRGKSAQHF.

This clone was observed once. The V call is TRBV4-1, the J call TRBJ1-6; D not resolved. Trimming removed 4 bases from V and 6 bases from J, with 13 bases in between. CDR3 length: 15 amino acids. CDR1 is MGHRA and CDR2 is YSYEKL in the germline V gene. The DNA of the CDR3 is TGCGCCAGCAGCCTACAACCGGGTTCTAATTCACCCCTCCACTTT. Amino acid sequence: CASSLQPGSNSPLHF.

This chain joins TRBV18 and TRBJ1-3; D possibly corresponds to TRBD1 (5 bases). With 5 bases removed from V and 0 bases from J, the gap between germline ends came to 11 bases. This CDR3 is 15 amino acids long. Germline V lookup: CDR1 KGHSH, CDR2 LQKENI. For the CDR3, the DNA is TGTGCCAGCTCAGTAGACAGCTTCTCTGGAAACACCATATATTTT. It yields the protein CASSVDSFSGNTIYF.

This chain uses TRBV12-3 or TRBV12-4 with TRBJ2-7; no definite D call. The CDR3 sequence is 13 residues long. The ends were cut back, 5 bases at V and 0 bases at J, with 8 bases in the middle. Written as DNA, the CDR3 is TGTGCCAGCAGTCCAGACAACTCCTACGAGCAGTACTTC. This codes for CASSPDNSYEQYF.

V usage is TRBV6-6 and J usage is TRBJ2-7; possibly TRBD2 for D (5 bases). The V end was cut by 10 bases, the J end by 3 bases, with 16 bases between. Germline-derived CDR1 and CDR2 are MNHNY and SVGAGI (reference sequence). There are 13 residues in the CDR3. This CDR3 is CAKVRGLGYEQYV. CDR3 nucleotide sequence: TGTGCCAAGGTTCGGGGTTTAGGCTACGAGCAGTACGTC.

The chain joins TRBV5-6 to TRBJ1-1; TRBD1 is a possible D gene (5 bases). CDR3 length equals 14 residues. Germline loops: CDR1 SGHDT, CDR2 YYEEEE. Trimming removed 3 bases at V and 0 bases at J, with 9 bases between. For the CDR3, the DNA is TGTGCCAGCAGCTCCCCAGGGCTGAACACTGAAGCTTTCTTT. This gives the protein CASSSPGLNTEAFF.

This sequence joins TRBV5-6 and TRBJ1-1; a possible D gene is TRBD1 (5 bases). This CDR3 region has 16 residues. Germline CDR1 is SGHDT and CDR2 is YYEEEE. Trimming pared 1 base from V and 8 bases from J, leaving 21 bases between. The CDR3 nucleotides read TGTGCCAGCAGCTTGTTTATCGGACGAGTCGGGGGAGAAGCTTTCTTT. Residues: CASSLFIGRVGGEAFF. Full variable domain (outside the CDR3, taken from reference TRBV5-6 and TRBJ1-1): DAGVTQSPTHLIKTRGQQVTLRCSPKSGHDTVSWYQQALGQGPQFIFQYYEEEERQRGNFPDRFSGHQFPNYSSELNVNALLLGDSALYLCASSLFIGRVGGEAFFGQGTRLTVV.

The chain joins TRBV5-1 to TRBJ1-1; 9 bases line up with TRBD1. Losses at the gene ends were 0 bases for V and 8 bases for J; bases not matched to a gene: 5. Germline CDR1 reads SGHRS; CDR2 reads YFSETQ. The CDR3 consists of 14 residues. CDR3 sequence: CASSLEGQGREAFF. The CDR3 DNA reads as TGCGCCAGCAGCTTGGAGGGACAGGGAAGGGAAGCTTTCTTT.

The V gene is TRBV5-4, the J gene TRBJ1-5, with 9 bases aligning to TRBD1. The V gene's germline CDR1 is SGHNT and CDR2 YYREEE (reference sequence). The junction had 6 bases not matched to a gene; V was cut back by 4 bases and J by 1 base. This CDR3 comprises 16 residues. The CDR3 bases are TGTGCCAGCAGCGGGGACAGGGCCGGAAGCAATCAGCCCCAGCATTTT. It encodes CASSGDRAGSNQPQHF.

The chain combines TRBV9 with TRBJ1-1; D is possibly TRBD1 (6 bases). The germline V gene encodes CDR1 SGDLS and CDR2 YYNGEE. V was cut by 7 bases and J by 1 base, with 11 bases left in between. This CDR3 comprises 13 residues. The CDR3 DNA is TGTGCCAGCGCGGGGGGCGAGAACACTGAAGCTTTCTTT. It specifies CASAGGENTEAFF.

This chain connects TRBV27 to TRBJ1-3, with D possibly matching TRBD1 (5 bases). V was pared by 6 bases and J by 2 bases, with 14 bases between. Germline V gene data show CDR1 as MNHEY and CDR2 as SMNVEV (reference sequence). The CDR3 is made up of 15 amino acids. This CDR3 reads CASRKDIRPGNTIYF. CDR3 DNA: TGTGCCAGCAGAAAGGACATTCGGCCTGGAAACACCATATATTTT.

The chain employs TRBV7-2 and TRBJ2-7; 8 bases align to TRBD2. After removal of 1 base from V and 6 bases from J, the junction contained 11 bases not matched to a gene. Germline assignment: CDR1 SGHTA and CDR2 FQGNSA. The CDR3 spans 16 residues. CDR3 in amino acids: CASSLVASGGLSEQYF. The CDR3, as DNA: TGTGCCAGCAGCTTAGTTGCGTCGGGGGGGCTTTCCGAGCAGTACTTC.

The J gene is TRBJ1-2, the V gene TRBV7-8; TRBD1 aligns across 7 bases. The CDR3 covers 18 residues. J lost 3 bases, V lost 5 bases, and 18 bases had no gene match. CDR1 is SGHVS, CDR2 FQNEAQ, per germline. CDR3 in amino acids: CASSPMPSEKGADYGYTF. The CDR3 coding sequence is TGTGCCAGCAGCCCTATGCCGTCAGAGAAGGGGGCAGACTATGGCTACACCTTC.

In its sample, this clone was seen once. CDR3 residues: CASSEARGGRNTEAFF. The CDR3 DNA is TGTGCCAGCAGTGAAGCGAGGGGGGGGCGAAACACTGAAGCTTTCTTT. This chain joins TRBV6-1 and TRBJ1-1, with D possibly matching TRBD1 (6 bases). CDR1 and CDR2 from the germline V gene are MNHNS and SASEGT. V dropped 0 bases and J dropped 2 bases, with 13 bases sitting between them. This CDR3 spans 16 amino acids.

This rearrangement joins TRBV30 to TRBJ1-4; TRBD1 matches 8 bases. The CDR3 runs 16 residues. V dropped 0 bases and J dropped 4; count of bases not matched to a gene: 7. Germline CDR1 is GTSNPN and CDR2 is SVGIG (reference sequence). CDR3 coding DNA: TGTGCCTGGAGTGTACCCCGGACAGGGAGTAATGAAAAACTGTTTTTT. Amino acids: CAWSVPRTGSNEKLFF.

This clone was seen a few times. The chain links TRBV7-8 to TRBJ2-2; the D gene is possibly TRBD2 (6 bases). Per germline, CDR1 SGHVS and CDR2 FQNEAQ. Deletions cut 1 base from V and 3 bases from J, with 9 bases between. This CDR3 contains 15 residues. In DNA form, the CDR3 reads TGTGCCAGCAGCTTAGTGGGCGGGGACACCGGGGAGCTGTTTTTT. Protein product: CASSLVGGDTGELFF.